Listed here are 21 T cell receptor beta chains from one sample, sequenced in a study of CD8+ T cells in alopecia areata (dated by TCRdb to 2017 to 2018). To prepare the library, the immunoSEQ multiplex PCR assay was applied. For TCR sequencing, RNA was extracted from every sample and reverse transcribed into cDNA to serve as template. In TCRdb, the immuneACCESS table is reduced to in-frame sequences with V and J assigned. These tables do not hold every clone; where another copy was compared, an unresolved V gene accounts for under half, and the others remain unexplained. The sample table holds some 190,000 clones, of which 40% to 65% were seen once. The ten largest clones capture around 9.1% of the sample. This specimen's treatment or condition label, interpreted: oral pan-JAK inhibitor, 5-10 mg twice daily. The source was CD8+ T cells sorted from blood, collected at week 52, from a patient treated with tofacitinib. The origin of the receptors is a human donor with alopecia areata.

The chain is built from TRBV9 and TRBJ1-6; D is ambiguous. The length of the CDR3 is 18 residues. CDR1 is SGDLS, CDR2 YYNGEE, per germline. Trimming cost V 0 bases and J 3 bases, with 16 bases left between them. The CDR3 loop is CASSVAPSKEYYNSPLHF. DNA of the CDR3: TGTGCCAGCAGCGTAGCTCCTTCCAAGGAATACTATAATTCACCCCTCCACTTT.

The rearrangement links TRBV5-1 to TRBJ2-6, with D tentatively TRBD2 (5 bases). The germline gives CDR1 SGHRS, CDR2 YFSETQ. This CDR3 spans 18 amino acids. With 0 bases removed from V and 0 bases from J, the gap between germline ends came to 13 bases. The CDR3, as DNA: TGCGCCAGCAGCTTGGAGGGCGGGCTCAGCTCTGGGGCCAACGTCCTGACTTTC. Its translation is CASSLEGGLSSGANVLTF.

This chain links TRBV27 with TRBJ1-2; D uncertain. Trimming removed 2 bases from V and 4 bases from J, with 8 bases in between. CDR3 length: 13 residues. The germline CDR1 and CDR2 sequences are MNHEY and SMNVEV (reference sequence). The CDR3 loop reads CASSLGVGYGYTF. CDR3 nucleotide sequence: TGTGCCAGCAGTTTAGGGGTGGGCTATGGCTACACCTTC.

This clone was detected only a few times. The rearrangement joins TRBV29-1 to TRBJ2-1, with D possibly TRBD1 on 5 matching bases. Germline V lookup: CDR1 SQVTM, CDR2 ANQGSEA. The CDR3 loop spans 9 amino acids. The CDR3 sequence is CTSDQGQFF. Here the CDR3 DNA reads TGCACCTCAGACCAGGGGCAGTTCTTC.

This clone was detected a few times. The gene calls are TRBV10-3 and TRBJ2-2, with TRBD2 as a possible D gene (5 bases). The CDR3 has 11 residues. The germline V and J ends were trimmed by 10 bases and 6 bases, with 9 bases remaining between them. Looked up from germline, CDR1 is ENHRY and CDR2 is SYGVKD. The CDR3 DNA is TGTGCCACCGGGGTGTCCGGGGAGCTGTTTTTT. It translates to CATGVSGELFF.

The CDR3 protein is CASSFDHYEQYF. The CDR3 DNA reads TGTGCCAGCAGCTTTGACCACTACGAGCAGTACTTC. The J gene is TRBJ2-7, the V gene TRBV7-9; no firm D call. CDR3 length: 12 residues. Germline CDR1 SEHNR, CDR2 FQNEAQ (reference sequence). V dropped 3 bases and J dropped 3 bases, with 6 bases sitting between them. Looking up the rest from reference TRBV7-9 and TRBJ2-7 gives the full variable domain: DTGVSQNPRHKITKRGQNVTFRCDPISEHNRLYWYRQTLGQGPEFLTYFQNEAQLEKSRLLSDRFSAERPKGSFSTLEIQRTEQGDSAMYLCASSFDHYEQYFGPGTRLTVT.

The chain couples TRBV4-1 to TRBJ2-7, with a weak D call TRBD1 (5 bases). Trimming cost V 4 bases and J 3 bases, with 13 bases left between them. Germline values: CDR1 MGHRA, CDR2 YSYEKL. This CDR3 has 14 residues. CDR3 sequence: CASSPPDKYYEQYF. The CDR3 DNA is TGCGCCAGCAGCCCCCCGGACAAATACTACGAGCAGTACTTC.

The rearrangement joins TRBV4-1 to TRBJ2-5, with 13 bases that match TRBD2. Unmatched junction bases numbered 7, after V lost 7 bases and J lost 5 bases. The CDR3 loop spans 15 amino acids. CDR1 and CDR2 (germline): MGHRA, YSYEKL. The CDR3, as DNA: TGCGCCAGCAACAAACTAGCGGGGGGGCCGGAGACCCAGTACTTC. Its translation is CASNKLAGGPETQYF.

V gene TRBV6-5 combines with J gene TRBJ2-5; D ambiguous. Germline V gives CDR1 MNHEY, CDR2 SVGAGI. The V and J ends lost 1 base and 4 bases respectively, with 7 bases between them. This CDR3 contains 13 residues. The chain's CDR3 is CASSYLSGETQYF. The CDR3 region has the DNA TGTGCCAGCAGTTACTTGTCGGGAGAGACCCAGTACTTC.

The CDR3 DNA follows: TGTGCCAGCAGCTTGTACAGGGGGCAGGGCTACACCTTC. Translation gives CASSLYRGQGYTF. The rearrangement uses TRBV5-4 and TRBJ1-2; the match to TRBD1 covers 9 bases. CDR1 and CDR2 (germline): SGHNT, YYREEE (reference sequence). The CDR3 contains 13 residues. V dropped 1 base and J dropped 8; count of bases not matched to a gene: 3.

This clone occurred a few times. The chain combines TRBV6-4 with TRBJ1-4; D gene uncertain. This CDR3 has 13 residues. Trimming took 8 bases from V and 7 from J, leaving 14 bases between them. CDR1 and CDR2 (germline): MRHNA, SNTAGT. The CDR3 region is CASSVESGEKLFF. Written as DNA, the CDR3 is TGTGCCAGCTCGGTGGAGTCTGGTGAAAAACTGTTTTTT.

The gene calls are TRBV2 and TRBJ2-1; 13 nucleotides match TRBD2. CDR1 and CDR2 from the germline V gene are SNHLY and FYNNEI. The CDR3 has 18 amino acids. The J segment lost 5 bases and the V segment lost 5 bases, leaving 12 bases of the junction unmatched. This CDR3 is CASSPIGTGTSGNNEQFF. The CDR3 nucleotides read TGTGCCAGCAGTCCAATAGGAACCGGGACTAGCGGGAACAATGAGCAGTTCTTC.

V is TRBV27 and J is TRBJ2-1; either TRBD1 or TRBD2 may fit D (5 bases each). Germline lookup yields CDR1 MNHEY and CDR2 SMNVEV (reference sequence). The germline V and J ends were trimmed by 2 bases and 8 bases, with 16 bases remaining between them. This CDR3 region has 15 residues. The CDR3: CASSLLGPVFDEQFF. The CDR3 nucleotides are TGTGCCAGCAGTTTACTGGGACCCGTATTCGATGAGCAGTTCTTC.

This clone is a singleton in its sample. The chain couples TRBV7-2 to TRBJ1-2, with D possibly TRBD1 on 5 matching bases. The CDR3 is 14 residues long. Germline-derived CDR1 and CDR2 are SGHTA and FQGNSA. Deletions cut 5 bases from V and 8 bases from J, with 18 bases between. The CDR3 DNA reads as TGTGCCAGCAGCCAACAGGCTGGCCCTCAAGGCTACACCTTC. Translation gives CASSQQAGPQGYTF.

This clone was observed a single time. The rearrangement joins TRBV7-8 to TRBJ2-5; the match to TRBD2 covers 13 bases. Germline CDR1 is SGHVS and CDR2 is FQNEAQ. There are 16 residues in the CDR3. Unmatched junction bases numbered 1, after V lost 1 base and J lost 2 bases. CDR3 sequence reads: CASSLGLAGGQETQYF. CDR3 coding DNA: TGTGCCAGCAGCTTAGGACTAGCGGGGGGACAAGAGACCCAGTACTTC.

This clone has more than one count but fewer than ten. J is TRBJ2-3 and V is TRBV29-1, with D tentatively TRBD1 (6 bases). This CDR3 has 14 residues. Germline V lookup: CDR1 SQVTM, CDR2 ANQGSEA. V was shortened by 4 bases and J by 3 bases, with 14 bases between the two germline ends. CDR3 residues: CSVVGGRGTDTQYF. The DNA of the CDR3 is TGCAGCGTTGTAGGGGGAAGAGGTACAGATACGCAGTATTTT.

V gene TRBV7-9 combines with J gene TRBJ2-5, with D tentatively TRBD2 (5 bases). CDR1 is SEHNR and CDR2 is FQNEAQ in the germline V gene (reference sequence). Trimming stripped 1 base from V and 4 bases from J, with 7 bases between. This CDR3 is 13 amino acids long. Here the CDR3 DNA reads TGTGCCAGCAGCTTAGGAGGGCTAGAGACCCAGTACTTC. Encoded protein: CASSLGGLETQYF.

Only a few counts were recorded for this clone. The V gene is TRBV27, the J gene TRBJ1-1; 7 positions match TRBD1. CDR3 length: 11 amino acids. Germline values: CDR1 MNHEY, CDR2 SMNVEV (reference sequence). With V trimmed by 11 bases and J by 6 bases, 6 bases remained unmatched. The CDR3 sequence: CAARRGPEAFF. The CDR3, as DNA: TGTGCCGCTCGAAGGGGGCCTGAAGCTTTCTTT.

This clone was observed a handful of times. The gene calls are TRBV30 and TRBJ2-5; 9 positions match TRBD2. Germline CDR1 is GTSNPN and CDR2 is SVGIG (reference sequence). The CDR3 totals 17 residues. Trimming cost V 2 bases and J 4 bases; bases outside gene matches: 14. Written as DNA, the CDR3 is TGTGCCTGGAGTAACTGGAGTGCGGGGGGGCCCGGAGAGACCCAGTACTTC. The encoded protein is CAWSNWSAGGPGETQYF.

This chain links TRBV4-1 with TRBJ1-2; D unclear. Germline CDR1 reads MGHRA; CDR2 reads YSYEKL. Between the trimmed V and J ends, which lost 1 base and 6 bases, there was a span of 12 bases. The CDR3 has 14 amino acids. For the CDR3, the DNA is TGCGCCAGCAGCCAAGGTCACAGTCAGAATGGCTACACCTTC. This translates into CASSQGHSQNGYTF.

V usage is TRBV6-5 and J usage is TRBJ1-1; the D is unclear. V shed 2 bases and J shed 1 base, with 8 bases lying between them. Germline loops: CDR1 MNHEY, CDR2 SVGAGI. This CDR3 is built from 14 residues. The CDR3 DNA reads TGTGCCAGCAGTTACCGGGCTACGAACACTGAAGCTTTCTTT. Translation gives CASSYRATNTEAFF.